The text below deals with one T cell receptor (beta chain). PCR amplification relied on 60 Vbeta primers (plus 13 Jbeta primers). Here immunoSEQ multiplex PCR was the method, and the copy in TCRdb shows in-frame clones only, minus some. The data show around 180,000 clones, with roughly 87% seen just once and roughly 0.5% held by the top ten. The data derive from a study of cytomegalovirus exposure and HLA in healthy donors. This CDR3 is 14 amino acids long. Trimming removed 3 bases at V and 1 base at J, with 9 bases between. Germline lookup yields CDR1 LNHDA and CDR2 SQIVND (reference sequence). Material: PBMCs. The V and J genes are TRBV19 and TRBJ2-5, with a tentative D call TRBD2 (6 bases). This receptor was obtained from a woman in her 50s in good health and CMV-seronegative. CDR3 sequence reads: CASSIRGTQETQYF. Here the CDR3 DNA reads TGTGCCAGTAGTATCCGGGGGACCCAAGAGACCCAGTACTTC.